Below are 3 T cell receptor beta chains sequenced from a single sample in a study of T-cell reconstitution after alpha-beta-depleted transplantation in children. The TCRbeta library incorporated unique molecular identifiers. MiXCR was run by TCRdb on the PCR reads, yielding one entry per CDR3 protein. The top ten hold about 4.8% of the sample, which has under 300,000 distinct CDR3 sequences, 9.7% seen once. The input for sequencing was PBMCs from the stem cell graft donor, taken from the stem cell graft. The receptor source for this set is a human donor who donated a stem cell graft to a child with SCID.

This clonotype was observed at least ten times. The chain carries TRBV20-1 and TRBJ1-1; D gene uncertain. This CDR3 has 12 residues. With 2 bases removed from V and 3 bases from J, the gap between germline ends came to 7 bases. The germline V gene encodes CDR1 DFQATT and CDR2 SNEGSKA (reference sequence). In DNA form, the CDR3 reads TGCAGTGCTAGAAGGCAGTACACTGAAGCTTTCTTT. Translated: CSARRQYTEAFF.

A few counts support this clonotype. CDR3 sequence: CASTGGGEKLFF. The CDR3 nucleotides are TGTGCCTCCACAGGGGGTGGTGAAAAACTGTTTTTT. The chain couples TRBV30 to TRBJ1-4, with 8 bases lining up with TRBD1. CDR1 and CDR2 from the germline V gene are GTSNPN and SVGIG (reference sequence). The ends lost 7 bases at V and 7 bases at J; junction bases unmatched: 5. The CDR3 runs to 12 residues.

A note on this clonotype: This may be a read error: a much more frequent sequence differs by one nucleotide. This rearrangement joins TRBV5-1 to TRBJ2-1; D is tentatively TRBD1 or TRBD2 (5 bases each). Germline V gene data show CDR1 as SGHRS and CDR2 as YFSETQ. CDR3 size: 14 residues. CDR3 protein: CTSSLGDVANEQFF. The DNA of the CDR3 is TGCACCAGCAGCTTGGGGGACGTAGCGAATGAGCAGTTCTTC.